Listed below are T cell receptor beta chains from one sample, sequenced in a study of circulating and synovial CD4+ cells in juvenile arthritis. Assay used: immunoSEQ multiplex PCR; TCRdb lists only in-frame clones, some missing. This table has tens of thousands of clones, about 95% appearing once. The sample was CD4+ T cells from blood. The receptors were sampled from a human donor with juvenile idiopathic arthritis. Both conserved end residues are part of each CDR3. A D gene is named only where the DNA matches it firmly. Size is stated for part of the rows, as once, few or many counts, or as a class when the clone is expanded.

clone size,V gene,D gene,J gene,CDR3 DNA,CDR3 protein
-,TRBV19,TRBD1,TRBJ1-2,TGTGCCAGTAGTTTGGGGACAGGGCGCTATGGCTACACCTTC,CASSLGTGRYGYTF
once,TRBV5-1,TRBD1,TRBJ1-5,TGCGCCAGCAGCTTGGGGACAGGGGGCAATCAGCCCCAGCATTTT,CASSLGTGGNQPQHF
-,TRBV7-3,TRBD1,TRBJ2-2,TGTGCCAGCAGCCGCACCTCGGGGACAGGGGATAGGCCCGGGGAGCTGTTTTTT,CASSRTSGTGDRPGELFF
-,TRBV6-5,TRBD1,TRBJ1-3,TGTGCCAGCAGTTCAGACAGGGCTGGAAACACCATATATTTT,CASSSDRAGNTIYF
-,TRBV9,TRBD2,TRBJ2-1,TGTGCCAGCAGCGTAGGACTAGCGGGAGTCAATGAGCAGTTCTTC,CASSVGLAGVNEQFF
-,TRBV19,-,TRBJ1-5,TGTGCCAGTAGTATCACAGGGTCGGGCAATCAGCCCCAGCATTTT,CASSITGSGNQPQHF
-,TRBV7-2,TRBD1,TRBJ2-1,TGTGCCAGCAGCTCGGACAGGGACAATGAGCAGTTCTTC,CASSSDRDNEQFF
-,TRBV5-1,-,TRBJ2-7,TGCGCCAGCAGCTTGGATAGCGATGGCGAGCAGTACTTC,CASSLDSDGEQYF
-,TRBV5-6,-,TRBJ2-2,TGTGCCAGCGCAGGGATAAGGAACACCGGGGAGCTGTTTTTT,CASAGIRNTGELFF
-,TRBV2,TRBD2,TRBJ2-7,TGTGCCAGCAGTTCTTCCATCACAGGACTAGCGGGGTCCCTAAAGCGCGAGCAGTACTTC,CASSSSITGLAGSLKREQYF
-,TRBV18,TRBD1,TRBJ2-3,TGTGCCAGCTCACCAATCCCGGGACAGGAGGAATCAGATACGCAGTATTTT,CASSPIPGQEESDTQYF
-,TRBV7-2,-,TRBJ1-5,TGTGCCAGCAGCTTCCTACAGGGTCCCAATCAGCCCCAGCATTTT,CASSFLQGPNQPQHF
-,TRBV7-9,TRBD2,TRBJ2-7,TGTGCCAGCAGCTTGACTAGCGGGAGGGCCGCTTCCTACGAGCAGTACTTC,CASSLTSGRAASYEQYF
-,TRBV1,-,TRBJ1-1,TGCACCAGCAGCCAAACTAACAGGGGGAACACTGAAGCTTTCTTT,CTSSQTNRGNTEAFF
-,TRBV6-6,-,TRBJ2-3,TGTGCCAGCAGTTACGGACAGAACACAGATACGCAGTATTTT,CASSYGQNTDTQYF
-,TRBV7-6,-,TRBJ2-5,TGTGCCAGCAGCTTAGCATTCAGGGGCAGGGAGACCCAGTACTTC,CASSLAFRGRETQYF
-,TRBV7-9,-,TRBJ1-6,TGTGCCAGCAGCTTAGCCGGCATCGCGGATTCCCCCCTCCACTTT,CASSLAGIADSPLHF
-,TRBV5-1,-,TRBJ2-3,TGCGCCAGCAGCCCGGAAGGAGGGGACCGGGATACGCAGTATTTT,CASSPEGGDRDTQYF
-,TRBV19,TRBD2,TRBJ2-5,TGTGCCAGTAGTATAGCCCTTACGCAGCGGGGGGCTCAGGAGACCCAGTACTTC,CASSIALTQRGAQETQYF
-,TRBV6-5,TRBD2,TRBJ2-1,TGTGCCAGCAGTTACTCAGGGCTAGCGGGCCCTAATGAGCAGTTCTTC,CASSYSGLAGPNEQFF
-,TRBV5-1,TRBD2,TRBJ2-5,TGCGCCAGCAGCCGGACTAGCGGGGGGGCCGGGGAGACCCAGTACTTC,CASSRTSGGAGETQYF
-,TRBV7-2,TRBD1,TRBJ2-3,TGTGCCAGCAGCACCCACAGGGGGAACCCGAGCACAGATACGCAGTATTTT,CASSTHRGNPSTDTQYF
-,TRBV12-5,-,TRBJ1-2,TGTGCTAGTGGTTTGTTTACAGGGTCACGGAGTAACTATGGCTACACCTTC,CASGLFTGSRSNYGYTF
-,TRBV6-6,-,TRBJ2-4,TGTGCCAGCAGTTACTCGAGCACGCTAGCCAAAAACATTCAGTACTTC,CASSYSSTLAKNIQYF
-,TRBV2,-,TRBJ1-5,TGTGCCAGCAGTGAGGGGACTGTTAGCAATCAGCCCCAGCATTTT,CASSEGTVSNQPQHF
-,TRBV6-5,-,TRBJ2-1,TGTGCCAGCAGGTCAGGGGCAGGGGCAGGCAATGAGCAGTTCTTC,CASRSGAGAGNEQFF
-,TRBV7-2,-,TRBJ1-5,TGTGCCAGCAGCGTCCCCGGGACACTGGTACAGCATTTT,CASSVPGTLVQHF
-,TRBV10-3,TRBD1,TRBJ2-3,TGTGCCATCAGGGGACAGGGGTCGGATACGCAGTATTTT,CAIRGQGSDTQYF
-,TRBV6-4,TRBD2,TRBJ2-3,TGTGCCAGCAGTGACTCGGCTAGCGGGGCAGATACGCAGTATTTT,CASSDSASGADTQYF
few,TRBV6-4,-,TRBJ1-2,TGTGCCAGCAGTGACGGCCGGGCGGGTGGCTACACCTTC,CASSDGRAGGYTF
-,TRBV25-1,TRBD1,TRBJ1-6,TGTGCCAGCAGTGAATTGGACAGGGACCATTCCCCCCTCCACTTT,CASSELDRDHSPLHF
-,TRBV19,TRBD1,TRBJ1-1,TGTGCCAGTAGTATAGGAGGGGGGGACAGGGGACGGACTGAAGCTTTCTTT,CASSIGGGDRGRTEAFF
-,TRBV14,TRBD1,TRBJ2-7,TGTGCCAGCAGCCAGCCCGGACAGGGGCTGTCGCACGAGCAGTACTTC,CASSQPGQGLSHEQYF
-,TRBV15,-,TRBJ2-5,TGTGCCACCACCAGAGGTGGGCCAGGGGGGTCCACCCAGTACTTC,CATTRGGPGGSTQYF
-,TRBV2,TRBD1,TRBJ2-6,TGTGCCAGGAACCGGGACAGTCTCTCTGGGGCCAACGTCCTGACTTTC,CARNRDSLSGANVLTF
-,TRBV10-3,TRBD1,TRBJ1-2,TGTGCCTCCAAGGGGGCACAGGACCCCTATGGCTACACCTTC,CASKGAQDPYGYTF
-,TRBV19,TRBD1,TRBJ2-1,TGTGCCAGTGGAAAGTGGGACAGGGGCGATGGGAATGAGCAGTTCTTC,CASGKWDRGDGNEQFF
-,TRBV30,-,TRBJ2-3,TGTGCCTGTTTGAGGAGGCCCAGCACAGATACGCAGTATTTT,CACLRRPSTDTQYF
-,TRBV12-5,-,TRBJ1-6,TGTGCTAGTGGTTTGGAGACAGTGGCCGCCTATAATTCCCCCCTCCACTTT,CASGLETVAAYNSPLHF
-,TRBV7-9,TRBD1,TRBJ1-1,TGTGCCAGCAGCTTAAGTCGGACAGGGAGGGCTGAAGCTTTCTTT,CASSLSRTGRAEAFF
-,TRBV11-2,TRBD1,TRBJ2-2,TGTGCCAGCAGCTTAGCCGGACAGGGGAAATCCGGGGAGCTGTTTTTT,CASSLAGQGKSGELFF
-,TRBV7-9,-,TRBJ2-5,TGTGCCAGCAGCTTAGACCCCTCGGCCCAGTACTTC,CASSLDPSAQYF
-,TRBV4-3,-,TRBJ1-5,TGCGCCAGCAGCCAAGATCGGAATCAGCCCCAGCATTTT,CASSQDRNQPQHF
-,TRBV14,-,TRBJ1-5,TGTGCCAGCAGCCAAACGGCAGGTTCTTCTCAGCCCCAGCATTTT,CASSQTAGSSQPQHF
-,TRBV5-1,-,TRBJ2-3,TGCGCCAGCAGCGTCGGACAAAGCACAGATACGCAGTATTTT,CASSVGQSTDTQYF
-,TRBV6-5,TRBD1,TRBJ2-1,TGTGCCAGCAGTTACTCTGGGACAGGGAACGACAATGAGCAGTTCTTC,CASSYSGTGNDNEQFF
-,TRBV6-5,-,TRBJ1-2,TGTGCCAGCCGAGGGGAGGCAGCTTTTTCCTATGGCTACACCTTC,CASRGEAAFSYGYTF
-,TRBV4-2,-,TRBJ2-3,TGTGCCAGCAGCCAAGCTGCTAGCGGCACAGATACGCAGTATTTT,CASSQAASGTDTQYF
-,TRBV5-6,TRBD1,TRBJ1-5,TGTGCCAGCAGCTCGACAGGGTTGGGCAATCAGCCCCAGCATTTT,CASSSTGLGNQPQHF
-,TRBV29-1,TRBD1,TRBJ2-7,TGCAGCGTTGAATTAGACAGGGGCTACGAGCAGTACTTC,CSVELDRGYEQYF
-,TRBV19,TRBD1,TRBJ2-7,TGTGCCAGTAGTACGCGACAGGGGGCCTCCTACGAGCAGTACTTC,CASSTRQGASYEQYF
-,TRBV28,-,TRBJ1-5,TGTGCCAGCAGTTTGCCAGGGAATGGAAATCAGCCCCAGCATTTT,CASSLPGNGNQPQHF
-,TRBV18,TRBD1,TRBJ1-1,TGTGCCAGCTCACCAGGGACAGAGATGAACACTGAAGCTTTCTTT,CASSPGTEMNTEAFF
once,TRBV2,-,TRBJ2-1,TGTGCCAGCAGTCCCCGACTAGTCCAGCAGTTCTTC,CASSPRLVQQFF
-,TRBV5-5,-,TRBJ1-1,TGTGCCAGCAGCTCCGTTCTTGGGGGCGTCGCTGAAGCTTTCTTT,CASSSVLGGVAEAFF
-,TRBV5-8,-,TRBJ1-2,TGTGCCAGCGGACGGGGGATAGAGGGCTACACCTTC,CASGRGIEGYTF